Each of the 26 T cell receptor beta chains below was sequenced from the same sample in a study of shared clonotypes between healthy human individuals. Profiled with immunoSEQ multiplex PCR; TCRdb holds only in-frame clones, not every one. Seen here are roughly 2.5 million clones, roughly nine tenths observed once, and the top ten hold over 0.12%. The specimen was naive CD4+ T cells sorted from blood. Sample subset: CD45RA+ positively selected. These receptors were taken from a man in his late teens or twenties in good health.

The chain combines TRBV6-1 with TRBJ2-5; 7 positions agree with TRBD1. CDR3 size: 14 residues. CDR1 is MNHNS, CDR2 SASEGT, per germline. With V trimmed by 8 bases and J by 1 base, 7 bases remained unmatched. The DNA for the CDR3 is TGTGCCAGCCGGAACCGACAGGGCCAAGAGACCCAGTACTTC. This translates into CASRNRQGQETQYF.

This chain uses TRBV28 with TRBJ2-2, with 9 bases aligning to TRBD1. The CDR3 covers 17 residues. Germline assignment: CDR1 MDHEN and CDR2 SYDVKM. V trimming: 10 bases; J trimming: 3 bases; junction bases outside the gene matches: 15. The CDR3 coding sequence is TGTGCCACCTACTCCGGGACAGGGTCGCCTGACACCGGGGAGCTGTTTTTT. It translates to CATYSGTGSPDTGELFF.

In the case of this clone: Other DNA sequences in the same sample also yield this CDR3. The gene calls are TRBV7-9 and TRBJ2-2; D gene uncertain. The germline V gene has CDR1 SEHNR and CDR2 FQNEAQ (reference sequence). V was cut by 4 bases and J by 5 bases, with 5 bases left in between. The CDR3 is made up of 12 amino acids. Written as DNA, the CDR3 is TGTGCCAGCAGCTCCAATACCGGGGAGCTGTTTTTT. Residues: CASSSNTGELFF.

The CDR3 loop reads CASTDPGPSYNEQFF. CDR3 coding DNA: TGTGCCAGCACCGATCCGGGACCCTCCTACAATGAGCAGTTCTTC. The gene calls are TRBV6-5 and TRBJ2-1; TRBD1 or TRBD2 may be the D gene (5 bases each). The ends were cut back, 7 bases at V and 0 bases at J, with 13 bases in the middle. This CDR3 region has 15 residues. From germline, CDR1 is MNHEY and CDR2 SVGAGI.

This CDR3 reads CATSRDVSTQAHEQYF. CDR3 nucleotides: TGTGCCACCAGCAGAGATGTGTCGACACAGGCCCACGAGCAGTACTTC. V is TRBV15 and J is TRBJ2-7; weak D call: TRBD1 (5 bases). Trimming pared 0 bases from V and 5 bases from J, leaving 17 bases between. The length of the CDR3 is 16 residues. Germline lookup yields CDR1 LNHNV and CDR2 YYDKDF (reference sequence).

The genes are TRBV19 and TRBJ2-2; D not resolved. The germline V gene has CDR1 LNHDA and CDR2 SQIVND (reference sequence). The CDR3 runs 14 residues. The ends were cut back, 3 bases at V and 4 bases at J, with 9 bases in the middle. CDR3 sequence: CASSMGGSTGELFF. As DNA, the CDR3 is TGTGCCAGTAGTATGGGCGGTAGCACCGGGGAGCTGTTTTTT.

The chain joins TRBV6-5 to TRBJ1-1, with TRBD1 as a possible D gene (6 bases). The CDR3 has 13 residues. V dropped 2 bases and J dropped 5 bases, with 9 bases sitting between them. Germline loops: CDR1 MNHEY, CDR2 SVGAGI. The CDR3 here is CASSYPGATEAFF. For the CDR3, the DNA is TGTGCCAGCAGTTACCCAGGGGCTACTGAAGCTTTCTTT.

Details on this clone: The same CDR3 also results from other DNA sequences found in this sample. V usage is TRBV18 and J usage is TRBJ2-5; a weak D match, TRBD1 (5 bases). The CDR3 extends over 14 amino acids. The ends were cut back, 2 bases at V and 1 base at J, with 8 bases in the middle. The germline V gene encodes CDR1 KGHSH and CDR2 LQKENI. The CDR3 coding sequence is TGTGCCAGCTCACCAAGCAGGGTCCAAGAGACCCAGTACTTC. This gives the protein CASSPSRVQETQYF.

The CDR3: CASSLGDSNTEAFF. In nucleotides, the CDR3 is TGTGCCAGCAGCTTGGGGGACAGCAACACTGAAGCTTTCTTT. The chain has TRBV5-8 and TRBJ1-1; 7 bases map to TRBD1. The V gene end was trimmed by 0 bases and the J gene end by 2 bases; junction bases not matched to a gene: 1. CDR3 length: 14 amino acids. Germline assignment: CDR1 SGHTS and CDR2 YDEGEE.

For the CDR3, the DNA is TGTGCCATCAGTGACCTACGGACAGGGTTTTCCGAGCAGTACTTC. It encodes CAISDLRTGFSEQYF. V and J are TRBV10-3 and TRBJ2-7, with 8 bases that match TRBD1. The trim removed 3 bases at V and 6 bases at J, leaving 10 bases unmatched. Germline V gene lookup returns CDR1 ENHRY and CDR2 SYGVKD. The CDR3 contains 15 residues.

The V and J genes are TRBV4-1 and TRBJ1-1; possibly TRBD1 for D (5 bases). CDR1 is MGHRA, CDR2 YSYEKL, per germline. V lost 4 bases and J 1 base, leaving 10 bases between the germline ends. The CDR3 extends over 14 amino acids. In nucleotides, the CDR3 is TGCGCCAGCAGCCGCGACAGCCAGAACACTGAAGCTTTCTTT. Protein: CASSRDSQNTEAFF.

The chain recombines TRBV7-9 with TRBJ1-2, with a tentative D call TRBD1 (5 bases). Trimming left V 5 bases short and J 2 bases short, with 18 bases between. CDR1 and CDR2 (germline): SEHNR, FQNEAQ (reference sequence). The CDR3 extends over 16 amino acids. The CDR3 is CASSRDLASLNYGYTF. As DNA, the CDR3 is TGTGCCAGCAGCCGGGACCTGGCGTCCCTAAACTATGGCTACACCTTC. Based on the CDR3 plus reference TRBV7-9 and TRBJ1-2, the full variable domain is DTGVSQNPRHKITKRGQNVTFRCDPISEHNRLYWYRQTLGQGPEFLTYFQNEAQLEKSRLLSDRFSAERPKGSFSTLEIQRTEQGDSAMYLCASSRDLASLNYGYTFGSGTRLTVV.

This rearrangement joins TRBV28 to TRBJ2-5; the D is unclear. Trimming took 3 bases from V and 2 from J, leaving 7 bases between them. The germline V gene encodes CDR1 MDHEN and CDR2 SYDVKM. CDR3 length: 13 residues. The CDR3, as DNA: TGTGCCAGCAGTTTGGGCAGGCAAGAGACCCAGTACTTC. It encodes CASSLGRQETQYF.

The rearrangement links TRBV5-4 to TRBJ2-1, with a possible D match to TRBD2 (6 bases). V was shortened by 4 bases and J by 3 bases, with 11 bases between the two germline ends. The CDR3 runs to 14 residues. CDR1 is SGHNT, CDR2 YYREEE, per germline (reference sequence). CDR3 in amino acids: CASSGNSGYNEQFF. The DNA of the CDR3 is TGTGCCAGCAGCGGCAATAGCGGCTACAATGAGCAGTTCTTC.

V and J are TRBV2 and TRBJ2-5; D gene unclear. CDR3 length: 14 residues. The germline CDR1 and CDR2 sequences are SNHLY and FYNNEI. The V end was cut by 4 bases, the J end by 1 base, with 10 bases between. CDR3 DNA sequence: TGTGCCAGCAGTGGGCCGGGTTTCCAAGAGACCCAGTACTTC. Protein product: CASSGPGFQETQYF. Complete variable domain (other parts from reference TRBV2 and TRBJ2-5): EPEVTQTPSHQVTQMGQEVILRCVPISNHLYFYWYRQILGQKVEFLVSFYNNEISEKSEIFDDQFSVERPDGSNFTLKIRSTKLEDSAMYFCASSGPGFQETQYFGPGTRLLVL.

The count of this clone is one. The CDR3 DNA follows: TGTGCCAGCAGCTCTCTAGCGGGAGAGAGCACAGATACGCAGTATTTT. It translates to CASSSLAGESTDTQYF. The chain couples TRBV7-8 to TRBJ2-3; 10 bases map to TRBD2. The CDR3 consists of 16 residues. Germline loops: CDR1 SGHVS, CDR2 FQNEAQ. J gave up 0 bases and V 4 bases, and 4 bases lay outside the gene matches.

The rearrangement links TRBV7-9 to TRBJ2-2; the D is unclear. CDR1 SEHNR and CDR2 FQNEAQ come from the germline V gene (reference sequence). Trimming cost V 3 bases and J 4 bases, with 12 bases left between them. This CDR3 comprises 15 residues. CDR3 sequence reads: CASSFVAASTGELFF. The CDR3 DNA follows: TGTGCCAGCAGCTTTGTTGCGGCTAGCACCGGGGAGCTGTTTTTT.

This clone was recorded once. The genes are TRBV6-6 and TRBJ2-1; D perhaps matches TRBD2 (7 bases). The CDR3 consists of 13 residues. The germline gives CDR1 MNHNY, CDR2 SVGAGI (reference sequence). V shed 4 bases and J shed 6 bases, with 10 bases lying between them. DNA for the CDR3: TGTGCCAGCAGTTCGGGGGGCCCCAATGAGCAGTTCTTC. Its protein product is CASSSGGPNEQFF.

On this clone itself: One junction end disagrees with the germline gene, perhaps due to a read error. The chain uses TRBV5-1 and TRBJ1-1; D is unclear. The length of the CDR3 is 13 residues. Looked up from germline, CDR1 is SGHRS and CDR2 is YFSETQ. CDR3 sequence (DNA): TGCGCCAGCAGCTTGACGTCCACGGCTGAACCTTTCTTT. This translates into CASSLTSTAEPFF.

The chain combines TRBV5-5 with TRBJ1-4; 7 nucleotides line up with TRBD1. Germline V gives CDR1 SGHKS, CDR2 YYEKEE (reference sequence). The V and J ends lost 3 bases and 4 bases, in that order; junction bases with no gene match: 6. CDR3 length equals 15 residues. The chain's CDR3 is CASSWYDRDNEKLFF. In nucleotides, the CDR3 is TGTGCCAGCAGCTGGTATGACAGGGATAATGAAAAACTGTTTTTT. The full variable domain, completed using reference TRBV5-5 and TRBJ1-4, is DAGVTQSPTHLIKTRGQQVTLRCSPISGHKSVSWYQQVLGQGPQFIFQYYEKEERGRGNFPDRFSARQFPNYSSELNVNALLLGDSALYLCASSWYDRDNEKLFFGSGTQLSVL.

This clone came up once. The V gene is TRBV7-2, the J gene TRBJ2-3; D is uncertain. This CDR3 has 15 residues. V was shortened by 1 base and J by 2 bases, with 10 bases between the two germline ends. Germline CDR1 reads SGHTA; CDR2 reads FQGNSA. Written as DNA, the CDR3 is TGTGCCAGCAGCTTAGATCTTACTTTCACAGATACGCAGTATTTT. Amino acid sequence: CASSLDLTFTDTQYF.

This clone was counted once. The chain uses TRBV5-6 and TRBJ2-1; D is ambiguous. The germline V gene has CDR1 SGHDT and CDR2 YYEEEE. The CDR3 totals 15 residues. V was cut by 4 bases and J by 2 bases, with 13 bases left in between. In DNA form, the CDR3 reads TGTGCCAGCAGCCAAAAGCTTTTCGCCTACAATGAGCAGTTCTTC. Its translation is CASSQKLFAYNEQFF.

A single count supports this clone. The chain uses TRBV2 and TRBJ2-1; TRBD1 aligns across 7 bases. Germline V lookup: CDR1 SNHLY, CDR2 FYNNEI. The CDR3 runs to 15 residues. The V gene end was trimmed by 3 bases and the J gene end by 7 bases; junction bases not matched to a gene: 9. The CDR3 region is CASSDLGTDLNEQFF. The CDR3, as DNA: TGTGCCAGCAGTGATCTTGGGACAGACTTGAATGAGCAGTTCTTC.

J is TRBJ1-4 and V is TRBV2, with 10 positions matching TRBD1. The CDR3 has 16 residues. Germline V lookup: CDR1 SNHLY, CDR2 FYNNEI. The V and J ends lost 4 bases and 7 bases, in that order; junction bases with no gene match: 9. As DNA, the CDR3 is TGTGCCAGCAGTGGACCTAGGACAGGGGGAGCTGAAAAACTGTTTTTT. Encoded protein: CASSGPRTGGAEKLFF.

This chain joins TRBV4-2 and TRBJ2-1; TRBD1 matches 8 bases. The CDR3 contains 16 residues. J was trimmed by 8 bases and V by 3 bases; bases with no gene match: 12. The germline gives CDR1 LGHNA, CDR2 YNFKEQ. CDR3 sequence reads: CASSQIGTGTGDEQFF. CDR3 nucleotide sequence: TGTGCCAGCAGCCAGATTGGGACAGGCACCGGGGATGAGCAGTTCTTC.

V and J are TRBV7-6 and TRBJ2-7; 9 bases fit TRBD1. Germline assignment: CDR1 SGHVS and CDR2 FNYEAQ. The V segment lost 9 bases and the J segment 5 bases; nucleotides outside the gene matches: 11. This CDR3 comprises 14 residues. The CDR3 coding sequence is TGTGCCAGTTCTAAGGACAGGGGCGTTAACGAGCAGTACTTC. Translating gives CASSKDRGVNEQYF.